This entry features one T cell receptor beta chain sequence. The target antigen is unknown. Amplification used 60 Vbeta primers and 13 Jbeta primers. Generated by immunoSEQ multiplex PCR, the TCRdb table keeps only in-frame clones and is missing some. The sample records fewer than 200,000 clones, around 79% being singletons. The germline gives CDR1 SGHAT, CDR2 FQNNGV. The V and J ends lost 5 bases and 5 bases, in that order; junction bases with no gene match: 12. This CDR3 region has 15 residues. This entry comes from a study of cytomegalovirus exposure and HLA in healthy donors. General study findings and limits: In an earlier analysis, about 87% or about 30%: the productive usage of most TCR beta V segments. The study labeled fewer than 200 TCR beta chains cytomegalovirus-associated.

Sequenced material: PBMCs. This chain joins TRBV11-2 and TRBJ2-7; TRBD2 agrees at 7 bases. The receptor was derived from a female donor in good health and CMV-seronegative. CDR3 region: CASSVALAGANEQYF. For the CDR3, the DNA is TGTGCCAGCAGCGTAGCTTTAGCGGGCGCTAACGAGCAGTACTTC.